This T cell receptor (beta chain) was sequenced for a study of CD8 T cells in Susac syndrome. Whole-study findings and limits: In total CD8+ repertoires, roughly 16 Susac-specific public clones were detected, and CD8+ TEMRA repertoires contained 5 or 6.

Negative isolation yielded the CD8+ and CD4+ T cells, while FACS enriched the TEMRA cells. In the case of this clonotype: What it binds is unknown.

Trimming took 5 bases from V and 4 from J; bases not matched to a gene: 11. Germline CDR1 SGHTA, CDR2 FQGNSA. CDR3 length: 17 residues. With random hexamers, about 0.5 to 1 ug RNA was reverse transcribed. A multiplex approach, immunoSEQ multiplex PCR, amplified TCR beta CDR3 across 54 Vbeta and 13 Jbeta. In TCRdb, the immunoSEQ multiplex PCR reads were re-called with MiXCR into one record per CDR3 protein. The repertoire holds about 81,000 distinct CDR3 sequences, with 94% as singletons. Sequenced input: CD8+ T cells from PBMCs. J is TRBJ2-7 and V is TRBV7-2, with 13 bases fitting TRBD2. This receptor was identified in a human donor with Susac syndrome. The CDR3 region is CASSPIGLAGEGYEQYF. The CDR3 DNA reads TGTGCCAGCAGCCCAATTGGACTAGCGGGGGAGGGTTACGAGCAGTACTTC.